Below are 29 T cell receptor beta chains sequenced from a single sample in a study of T cells after yellow fever vaccination. TCRdb itself ran the 5' RACE reads through MiXCR, one entry per CDR3 protein. This repertoire shows around 500,000 distinct CDR3 sequences, just over 20% found once; its top ten account for around 16%. This specimen consisted of PBMCs, obtained about 21 days after the first yellow fever vaccination. These receptors were obtained from a man aged 18 to 35 who received the YFV17D yellow fever vaccine.

This chain joins TRBV7-8 and TRBJ2-1; a possible D gene is TRBD2 (6 bases). The CDR3 covers 14 residues. Trimming removed 6 bases at V and 3 bases at J, with 12 bases between. Germline V gene data show CDR1 as SGHVS and CDR2 as FQNEAQ. The CDR3 spells CASRRWEDYNEQFF. CDR3 in DNA: TGTGCCAGCAGGCGGTGGGAGGACTACAATGAGCAGTTCTTC.

The chain recombines TRBV4-1 with TRBJ2-7; the match to TRBD2 covers 7 bases. Germline loops: CDR1 MGHRA, CDR2 YSYEKL. Unmatched junction bases numbered 13, after V lost 4 bases and J lost 4 bases. The CDR3 runs to 16 residues. DNA for the CDR3: TGCGCCAGCAGCCGGGGCGGGGGTCGGGGTTTTTACGAGCAGTACTTC. It encodes CASSRGGGRGFYEQYF.

The sample holds a few counts of this clonotype. V gene TRBV5-1 combines with J gene TRBJ2-5, with TRBD1 identical over 11 bases. Germline V gene lookup returns CDR1 SGHRS and CDR2 YFSETQ. This CDR3 contains 14 residues. Unmatched junction bases numbered 3, after V lost 5 bases and J lost 3 bases. CDR3 sequence (DNA): TGCGCCAGCAGTCGGGACAGGGGGAAAGAGACCCAGTACTTC. Translation: CASSRDRGKETQYF.

In its sample, this clonotype was seen a few times. This chain uses TRBV11-2 with TRBJ2-3; TRBD2 aligns across 8 bases. Germline lookup yields CDR1 SGHAT and CDR2 FQNNGV. V lost 5 bases to trimming and J lost 6 bases; unmatched junction nucleotides: 13. There are 16 residues in the CDR3. In DNA form, the CDR3 reads TGTGCCAGCAGCAATAGGCCTAGCGGGCTCTCGGATACGCAGTATTTT. The encoded protein is CASSNRPSGLSDTQYF. Full variable domain (outside the CDR3, taken from reference TRBV11-2 and TRBJ2-3): EAGVAQSPRYKIIEKRQSVAFWCNPISGHATLYWYQQILGQGPKLLIQFQNNGVVDDSQLPKDRFSAERLKGVDSTLKIQPAKLEDSAVYLCASSNRPSGLSDTQYFGPGTRLTVL.

The chain recombines TRBV20-1 with TRBJ1-5; D is uncertain. Germline V gene data show CDR1 as DFQATT and CDR2 as SNEGSKA (reference sequence). The CDR3 length is 12 residues. The V and J ends lost 0 bases and 6 bases respectively, with 6 bases between them. CDR3 DNA sequence: TGCAGTGCTAGAGAATATGGTCAGCCCCAGCATTTT. It translates to CSAREYGQPQHF.

In the case of this clonotype: At one of its ends the junction is not consistent with the germline gene, which may arise from a read error. This chain joins TRBV7-7 and TRBJ2-2; a weak D match, TRBD2 (6 bases). This CDR3 is 19 amino acids long. Germline V gives CDR1 SSHAT, CDR2 FNYEAQ (reference sequence). The CDR3: CASSPKVRRGEANTGELFF. The CDR3 DNA reads as TGTGCTAGCAGCCCTAAGGTTAGGAGGGGCGAAGCGAACACCGGGGAGCTGTTTTTT.

This clonotype was counted between two and nine times. V gene TRBV9 combines with J gene TRBJ1-1; D is uncertain. Germline-derived CDR1 and CDR2 are SGDLS and YYNGEE. V lost 0 bases, J lost 6 bases, and 12 bases lay in between. The CDR3 sequence is 14 residues long. The DNA of the CDR3 is TGTGCCAGCAGCGTAGATTTCGCGGGGTCTGAAGCTTTCTTT. This translates into CASSVDFAGSEAFF.

This clonotype was counted only a few times. CDR3 protein: CASSFSGGQASIQYF. CDR3 sequence (DNA): TGTGCCAGCAGCTTCTCCGGAGGACAGGCGAGCATTCAGTACTTC. The genes are TRBV7-2 and TRBJ2-4; 7 nucleotides match TRBD1. This CDR3 spans 15 amino acids. Germline loops: CDR1 SGHTA, CDR2 FQGNSA. The trim removed 3 bases at V and 9 bases at J, leaving 11 bases unmatched.

The J gene is TRBJ2-2, the V gene TRBV7-9; the D is unclear. Germline V lookup: CDR1 SEHNR, CDR2 FQNEAQ (reference sequence). CDR3 length equals 13 residues. Deletions cut 1 base from V and 7 bases from J, with 7 bases between. The DNA of the CDR3 is TGTGCCAGCAGCTTAGACCCAAACGGGGAGCTGTTTTTT. This translates into CASSLDPNGELFF.

This clonotype was counted only a few times. The V call is TRBV28, the J call TRBJ2-7; D perhaps matches TRBD1 (6 bases). Germline assignment: CDR1 MDHEN and CDR2 SYDVKM. V was cut by 8 bases and J by 2 bases, with 10 bases left in between. This CDR3 is 12 amino acids long. The CDR3 sequence: CASGTPAYEQYV. CDR3 DNA: TGTGCCAGCGGGACACCGGCCTACGAGCAGTACGTC.

This clonotype was seen only a few times. The rearrangement joins TRBV29-1 to TRBJ2-5; 9 nucleotides match TRBD2. The germline gives CDR1 SQVTM, CDR2 ANQGSEA. There are 13 residues in the CDR3. V was clipped by 3 bases and J by 7 bases; unmatched bases: 6. In DNA, the CDR3 is TGCAGCGTTGAGCGGGGGGGAGTTGGGACCCAGTACTTC. This codes for CSVERGGVGTQYF.

Only a few counts were recorded for this clonotype. The rearrangement uses TRBV20-1 and TRBJ2-1, with D uncertain. Germline V gene sequence: CDR1 DFQATT, CDR2 SNEGSKA (reference sequence). The germline V and J ends were trimmed by 6 bases and 0 bases, with 9 bases remaining between them. CDR3 length: 13 residues. The CDR3 region has the DNA TGCAGTGCCATCCTGAGCTCCTACAATGAGCAGTTCTTC. It yields the protein CSAILSSYNEQFF.

At least ten counts were recorded for this clonotype. The chain couples TRBV6-5 to TRBJ2-1; D is tentatively TRBD1 or TRBD2 (6 bases each). With 3 bases removed from V and 6 bases from J, the gap between germline ends came to 12 bases. The germline V gene encodes CDR1 MNHEY and CDR2 SVGAGI. The CDR3 extends over 14 amino acids. CDR3 nucleotides: TGTGCCAGCAGTTATGAGGGGGGCCGCAATGAGCAGTTCTTC. It encodes CASSYEGGRNEQFF.

This clonotype was seen only a few times. The chain recombines TRBV6-2 or TRBV6-3 with TRBJ1-1, with D possibly TRBD1 on 6 matching bases. From germline, CDR1 is MNHEY and CDR2 SVGEGT. Between the trimmed V and J ends, which lost 4 bases and 8 bases, there was a span of 17 bases. The CDR3 is 14 amino acids. CDR3 sequence (DNA): TGTGCCAGCAGTTTTTCACAGGGATCGACCGAAGCTTTCTTT. This sequence encodes CASSFSQGSTEAFF.

The chain's CDR3 is CASSYSSGTGLPDTQYF. As DNA, the CDR3 is TGTGCCAGCAGTTACTCCTCCGGGACAGGACTGCCAGATACGCAGTATTTT. The genes are TRBV6-5 and TRBJ2-3, with 8 bases lining up with TRBD1. Germline V gene lookup returns CDR1 MNHEY and CDR2 SVGAGI. The CDR3 extends over 17 amino acids. The V segment lost 0 bases and the J segment 4 bases; nucleotides outside the gene matches: 9.

There are a few counts of this clonotype. This rearrangement joins TRBV12-3 or TRBV12-4 to TRBJ1-6; no firm D call. The CDR3 covers 14 residues. Trimming left V 7 bases short and J 10 bases short, with 17 bases between. The CDR3 DNA sequence: TGTGCCAGCAATCTTGCGGGCGTAGAATCACCCCTCCACTTT. This codes for CASNLAGVESPLHF.

The V call is TRBV11-2, the J call TRBJ2-5, with 10 bases fitting TRBD2. Trimming at V came to 1 base and at J to 0 bases, leaving 8 bases not matched to a gene. Per the germline V gene, CDR1 is SGHAT and CDR2 is FQNNGV. This CDR3 contains 18 residues. This CDR3 is CASSLVRGSGGYQETQYF. In DNA, the CDR3 is TGTGCCAGCAGCTTAGTGAGGGGTAGCGGGGGGTACCAAGAGACCCAGTACTTC.

The table lists this clonotype with a few counts. The CDR3 here is CASSFVTGTNTEAFF. CDR3 in DNA: TGCGCCAGCAGCTTCGTAACCGGGACCAACACTGAAGCTTTCTTT. The chain employs TRBV5-1 and TRBJ1-1, with D possibly TRBD1 on 5 matching bases. Germline lookup yields CDR1 SGHRS and CDR2 YFSETQ. The V and J ends lost 2 bases and 2 bases respectively, with 13 bases between them. The CDR3 spans 15 residues. Complete variable domain (other parts from reference TRBV5-1 and TRBJ1-1): KAGVTQTPRYLIKTRGQQVTLSCSPISGHRSVSWYQQTPGQGLQFLFEYFSETQRNKGNFPGRFSGRQFSNSRSEMNVSTLELGDSALYLCASSFVTGTNTEAFFGQGTRLTVV.

The rearrangement uses TRBV12-3 or TRBV12-4 and TRBJ2-3; tentatively, D is TRBD1 or TRBD2 (5 bases each). There are 14 residues in the CDR3. V was trimmed by 3 bases and J by 6 bases, leaving 13 bases between them. CDR3 coding DNA: TGTGCCAGCAGTTTTCACGGGGCCGGGGATACGCAGTATTTT. Amino acids: CASSFHGAGDTQYF.

This clonotype was observed many times. The chain uses TRBV7-8 and TRBJ2-7; D ambiguous. Germline values: CDR1 SGHVS, CDR2 FQNEAQ. The CDR3 loop spans 13 amino acids. The ends were cut back, 1 base at V and 4 bases at J, with 8 bases in the middle. In nucleotides, the CDR3 is TGTGCCAGCAGCTTAGGTGAAATGTACGAGCAGTACTTC. Its translation is CASSLGEMYEQYF. Full variable domain (remainder filled in from reference TRBV7-8 and TRBJ2-7): GAGVSQSPRYKVAKRGQDVALRCDPISGHVSLFWYQQALGQGPEFLTYFQNEAQLDKSGLPSDRFFAERPEGSVSTLKIQRTQQEDSAVYLCASSLGEMYEQYFGPGTRLTVT.

The chain uses TRBV7-9 and TRBJ2-7; D is uncertain. This CDR3 spans 16 amino acids. Trimming left V 1 base short and J 3 bases short, with 16 bases between. Germline V CDR1 and CDR2: SEHNR, FQNEAQ (reference sequence). CDR3 protein: CASSLGVRARDYEQYF. CDR3 nucleotides: TGTGCCAGCAGCTTAGGCGTACGGGCACGAGACTACGAGCAGTACTTC.

This clonotype was detected only a few times. V is TRBV5-1 and J is TRBJ2-2, with 9 bases matching TRBD1. CDR3 length equals 18 residues. From germline, CDR1 is SGHRS and CDR2 YFSETQ. Losses at the gene ends were 4 bases for V and 1 base for J; bases not matched to a gene: 11. The CDR3 bases are TGCGCCAGCAGCCCGCCGCGGACAGGGGTGATGAACACCGGGGAGCTGTTTTTT. Translating it yields CASSPPRTGVMNTGELFF.

This rearrangement joins TRBV18 to TRBJ2-3; D remains unclear. Germline CDR1 reads KGHSH; CDR2 reads LQKENI. This CDR3 comprises 16 residues. The V end lost 0 bases, the J end lost 5 bases, and 15 bases lay between the germline ends. CDR3 DNA sequence: TGTGCCAGCTCACCACCGCAGTCCTGGGCCGAAGATACGCAGTATTTT. Translating gives CASSPPQSWAEDTQYF. The full variable domain, completed using reference TRBV18 and TRBJ2-3, is NAGVMQNPRHLVRRRGQEARLRCSPMKGHSHVYWYRQLPEEGLKFMVYLQKENIIDESGMPKERFSAEFPKEGPSILRIQQVVRGDSAAYFCASSPPQSWAEDTQYFGPGTRLTVL.

In its sample, this clonotype was seen a few times. This chain links TRBV5-1 with TRBJ2-5, with TRBD1 matching over 8 bases. V was clipped by 2 bases and J by 4 bases; unmatched bases: 7. CDR1 is SGHRS and CDR2 is YFSETQ in the germline V gene. There are 15 residues in the CDR3. DNA for the CDR3: TGCGCCAGCAGCTTAGATGGACAGGGAATAGAGACCCAGTACTTC. This encodes CASSLDGQGIETQYF.

In this sample, this clonotype turned up a few times. This chain links TRBV27 with TRBJ2-3, with TRBD2 as a possible D gene (5 bases). This CDR3 comprises 14 residues. CDR1 is MNHEY and CDR2 is SMNVEV in the germline V gene (reference sequence). Trimming removed 6 bases at V and 2 bases at J, with 12 bases between. The CDR3 DNA is TGTGCCAGCAGACCCGGACTTACCACAGATACGCAGTATTTT. It is translated as CASRPGLTTDTQYF.

This clonotype was observed a handful of times. The chain uses TRBV9 and TRBJ2-2, with D unclear. Germline CDR1 is SGDLS and CDR2 is YYNGEE. V lost 1 base and J 10 bases, leaving 8 bases between the germline ends. The CDR3 is 12 residues long. CDR3: CASSVRQQELFF. As DNA, the CDR3 is TGTGCCAGCAGCGTACGGCAGCAGGAGCTGTTTTTT.

This clonotype was observed a handful of times. The rearrangement links TRBV29-1 to TRBJ2-5; 7 positions agree with TRBD2. CDR1 and CDR2 (germline): SQVTM, ANQGSEA. This CDR3 is built from 13 residues. J lost 0 bases, V lost 5 bases, and 3 bases had no gene match. CDR3 sequence: CSVWGGNQETQYF. CDR3 nucleotide sequence: TGCAGCGTTTGGGGGGGGAACCAAGAGACCCAGTACTTC.

This clonotype has a count of ten or more. The chain combines TRBV12-3 or TRBV12-4 with TRBJ2-3, with 7 bases fitting TRBD1. With V trimmed by 2 bases and J by 0 bases, 2 bases remained unmatched. The CDR3 has 15 amino acids. CDR3 residues: CASSLRGLSTDTQYF. The CDR3 region has the DNA TGTGCCAGCAGTTTAAGGGGGCTGAGCACAGATACGCAGTATTTT.

The CDR3 nucleotides are TGCGCCAGCAGCGGGAGAAGGGGAGATGGCACAGATACGCAGTATTTT. It specifies CASSGRRGDGTDTQYF. The rearrangement uses TRBV5-1 and TRBJ2-3; tentatively, D is TRBD1 or TRBD2 (5 bases each). V dropped 4 bases and J dropped 1 base, with 16 bases sitting between them. The CDR3 totals 16 residues. Germline loops: CDR1 SGHRS, CDR2 YFSETQ.